The T cell receptor beta chain described here comes from a study of CD8+ T cells in alopecia areata. About the research overall: A 6-month period off drug followed tofacitinib, which lasted 6 to 18 months.

Extracted RNA was reverse transcribed into cDNA, the sequencing template. Method: immunoSEQ multiplex PCR; TCRdb's copy keeps in-frame clones and lacks some. The sample records around 190,000 clones, 60% being singletons. Described treatment: oral pan-JAK inhibitor, 5-10 mg twice daily. The V end lost 0 bases, the J end lost 1 base, and 9 bases lay between the germline ends. This CDR3 spans 15 amino acids. Per the germline V gene, CDR1 is SGDLS and CDR2 is YYNGEE. Findings and caveats of the study: Tofacitinib yielded significantly lower scalp clonality and fewer expanded CD8+ clones among the top 100. Lesional tissue from the scalp (especially in alopecia totalis/universalis) showed higher clonality than normal scalp.

Regarding this clone: No antigen is known for it. Within the sample, other DNA sequences also encode this same CDR3.

The chain uses TRBV9 and TRBJ2-3; D remains ambiguous. Sample: CD4+ T cells sorted from blood, taken at week 24, from a patient treated with tofacitinib. The sequence derives from a human donor with alopecia areata. Written as DNA, the CDR3 is TGTGCCAGCAGCGTAGCGGGCGGAGGCACAGATACGCAGTATTTT. Protein: CASSVAGGGTDTQYF.